The rows below give T cell receptor beta chains drawn from one sample of a study of blood T cell repertoires in COVID-19. Some clones are missing from TCRdb's copy, which holds only in-frame ones; the method was immunoSEQ multiplex PCR. Here the sample spans around 200,000 clones, roughly 89% being singletons. Sequenced: peripheral blood. The source of these receptors is a man between 18 and 35 years old with active or convalescent COVID-19. The CDR3 runs from the conserved cysteine through the conserved F or W. A D gene is named only where the DNA matches it firmly. Rows give clone size only sometimes, using once, few, many, or a class for an expanded clone.

TRBJ2-2 TRBV12-5 TRBD1 NA TGTGCTAGTGGTTTCTTAGGGACAGGAAACACCGGGGAGCTGTTTTTT CASGFLGTGNTGELFF
TRBJ1-2 TRBV7-2 TRBD1 NA TGTGCCAGCGGAGAAGCAACAGGGGAGTACTATGGCTACACCTTC CASGEATGEYYGYTF
TRBJ2-2 TRBV4-2 TRBD2 once TGTGCCAGCAGCCAGAAGGGGGTACTAGCGGGATACGACACCGGGGAGCTGTTTTTT CASSQKGVLAGYDTGELFF
TRBJ2-3 TRBV14 TRBD2 NA TGTGCCAGCAGCCGTCGAAGGGGACTAGGTACAGATACGCAGTATTTT CASSRRRGLGTDTQYF
TRBJ1-5 TRBV27 NA NA TGTGCCAGCACTACATCAGCGAGAGGAAGCAATCAGCCCCAGCATTTT CASTTSARGSNQPQHF
TRBJ1-1 TRBV5-1 NA NA TGCGCCAGCAGCAAGGACACGGGACATACGAACACTGAAGCTTTCTTT CASSKDTGHTNTEAFF
TRBJ1-3 TRBV6-6 TRBD1 NA TGTGCCTTGACAGGGGGCGGAAACACCATATATTTT CALTGGGNTIYF
TRBJ1-2 TRBV10-3 TRBD1 NA TGTGCCATCACCAGCGGACAGGGCAACTATGGCTACACCTTC CAITSGQGNYGYTF
TRBJ1-1 TRBV3-1/TRBV3-2 NA NA TGTGCCAGCAGCCTTCAGAGTCTGGGGGGAATTACTGAAGCTTTCTTT CASSLQSLGGITEAFF
TRBJ2-7 TRBV19 NA NA TGTGCCAGCATGCAGGGCCCCTCCGAGCAGTACTTC CASMQGPSEQYF
TRBJ2-7 TRBV18 NA NA TGTGCCAGCTCACCACCAACCCAGATGAACTACGAGCAGTACTTC CASSPPTQMNYEQYF
TRBJ1-1 TRBV12-3/TRBV12-4 NA NA TGTGCCAGCAGTTTAGTAATCAGGGCAGAAGCTTTCTTT CASSLVIRAEAFF
TRBJ1-4 TRBV18 TRBD1 NA TGTGCCAGCTCACCAGGACAGGGCTGGGTCAGTGTGCATGAAAAACTGTTTTTT CASSPGQGWVSVHEKLFF
TRBJ1-2 TRBV29-1 TRBD1 NA TGCAGCGCAAAGCCACAGGGGATGGGTGGCTACACCTTC CSAKPQGMGGYTF
TRBJ2-1 TRBV23-1 NA NA TGCGCCAGCAGTCCGACTGCTCACATAAGACTTAGCTCCTACAATGAGCAGTTCTTC CASSPTAHIRLSSYNEQFF
TRBJ1-5 TRBV24-1 NA NA TGTGCCACCAGTGATCTACAGGGAGACGGTCAGCCCCAGCATTTT CATSDLQGDGQPQHF
TRBJ1-1 TRBV14 NA NA TGTGCCAGCAGCCAAGAGGGGTACAGGGTGAGGAACACTGAAGCTTTCTTT CASSQEGYRVRNTEAFF
TRBJ2-3 TRBV7-2 TRBD2 NA TGTGCCAGCAGCTTAAGGCGGGGGGGTTACACAGATACGCAGTATTTT CASSLRRGGYTDTQYF
TRBJ1-2 TRBV7-9 NA NA TGTGCCAGCAGCTTAGCCCCTCAGACATTCTATGGCTACACCTTC CASSLAPQTFYGYTF
TRBJ2-3 TRBV7-2 NA NA TGTGCCAGCGCCGACAGGAAGGGCCCAGATACGCAGTATTTT CASADRKGPDTQYF
TRBJ1-5 TRBV6-2/TRBV6-3 TRBD1 NA TGTGCCAGCAGTTCGGGACAGGGGATCAATCAGCCCCAGCATTTT CASSSGQGINQPQHF
TRBJ2-2 TRBV7-3 NA NA TGTGCCAGCAGCTTAGGCAGGACGAACACCGGGGAGCTGTTTTTT CASSLGRTNTGELFF
TRBJ1-1 TRBV3-1/TRBV3-2 NA few TGTGCCAGCAGCCAAGTGAGCCCCCCAGAAGCTTTCTTT CASSQVSPPEAFF
TRBJ1-1 TRBV29-1 NA once TGCAGCGTTGAAGGTCGGGGTTCGGGGGCTTTCTTT CSVEGRGSGAFF
TRBJ1-2 TRBV7-9 NA NA TGTGCCAGCAGCTTATCGATGGCTCTCGGGTATGGCTACACCTTC CASSLSMALGYGYTF
TRBJ1-1 TRBV28 NA NA TGTGCCAGCAGTTCCCGGGGAGGTAGGACTGAAGCTTTCTTT CASSSRGGRTEAFF
TRBJ2-3 TRBV5-6 NA NA TGTGCCAGCAGCTTGGCGCAGGGGAGCACAGATACGCAGTATTTT CASSLAQGSTDTQYF
TRBJ2-3 TRBV11-3 TRBD1 NA TGTGCCAGCAGCTCCCGGGACAGAAGCACAGATACGCAGTATTTT CASSSRDRSTDTQYF
TRBJ1-1 TRBV20-1 NA once TGCAGTGCTAGTGGGGTGGAGAATCCGAACACTGAAGCTTTCTTT CSASGVENPNTEAFF
TRBJ2-1 TRBV7-2 TRBD2 NA TGTGCCAGCAGTTTGGGACTAGCGGGGGCTTACAATGAGCAGTTCTTC CASSLGLAGAYNEQFF
TRBJ2-7 TRBV4-1 NA NA TGCGCCAGCAGCCAAGGGACTTCGAGCTCCTACGAGCAGTACTTC CASSQGTSSSYEQYF
TRBJ2-1 TRBV11-3 TRBD2 NA TGTGCCAGCAGCACCGGACTAGCGGGAGGGGGAAACAATGAGCAGTTCTTC CASSTGLAGGGNNEQFF
TRBJ1-2 TRBV12-3/TRBV12-4 NA once TGTGCGACTAGCTTTGGGCCTGGAGGTGGCTACACCTTC CATSFGPGGGYTF
TRBJ2-3 TRBV19 NA once TGTGCCAGTAGTATGGGGGCAGGAGCAGATACGCAGTATTTT CASSMGAGADTQYF
TRBJ2-1 TRBV7-2 TRBD1 NA TGTGCCAGCAGCCATCCTCCGGGACAGCGACTTCTAACTGAGCAGTTCTTC CASSHPPGQRLLTEQFF
TRBJ2-7 TRBV10-3 NA NA TGTGCCATCAGTGGGCCGACGGGCTACGAGCAGTACTTC CAISGPTGYEQYF
TRBJ1-5 TRBV2 NA once TGTGCCAGCAGTGAATGGGCCTCCCAGCCCCAGCATTTT CASSEWASQPQHF
TRBJ2-1 TRBV24-1 NA NA TGTGCCACCAGTGAGCCCACTAGGGCCCATGTTGATGAGCAGTTCTTC CATSEPTRAHVDEQFF
TRBJ2-2 TRBV5-1 TRBD1 NA TGCGCCAGCAGCAAAGGGGACAGTTTCGTTCCAGGTTCCGGGGAGCTGTTTTTT CASSKGDSFVPGSGELFF
TRBJ2-1 TRBV11-2 TRBD2 NA TGTGCCAGCAGCCTTAGCGGGGGGGCGGGTGAGCAGTTCTTC CASSLSGGAGEQFF
TRBJ1-2 TRBV5-1 TRBD1 NA TGCGCCAGCAGCGAGACACCTGGACAGGCAAACTATGGCTACACCTTC CASSETPGQANYGYTF
TRBJ2-3 TRBV4-2 NA NA TGTGCCAGCAGCCAAGTTCTAGCGACAGATACGCAGTATTTT CASSQVLATDTQYF